This entry lists 3 T cell receptor beta chains sequenced from one sample in a study of response to subunit inactivated influenza vaccine. TCRdb used MiXCR to reprocess the RT-PCR reads, holding one entry per CDR3 protein. The top ten clones hold 10% of a sample with hundreds of thousands of distinct CDR3 sequences, around 11% of them seen once. The specimen was PBMCs from blood, collected on the day of vaccination. The receptors were sampled from a man aged 50 to 60 who received an inactivated influenza vaccine.

The chain is built from TRBV20-1 and TRBJ2-5, with TRBD2 matching 11 bases. The CDR3 is 15 amino acids. Germline loops: CDR1 DFQATT, CDR2 SNEGSKA (reference sequence). The V and J ends lost 6 bases and 3 bases, in that order; junction bases with no gene match: 9. The CDR3 bases are TGCAGTGCAACCTTAGCGGGGGGGACGAAAGAGACCCAGTACTTC. This gives the protein CSATLAGGTKETQYF.

This clonotype has only a few counts. CDR3 sequence (DNA): TGTGCCAGCAGCACGTTGAGAGTTGACACCGGGGAGCTGTTTTTT. Amino acid sequence: CASSTLRVDTGELFF. This rearrangement joins TRBV21-1 to TRBJ2-2. TRBV21-1 is tagged as a pseudogene. CDR3 length equals 15 residues.

The chain is built from TRBV19 and TRBJ2-3; TRBD1 agrees at 10 bases. This CDR3 is built from 13 residues. V gave up 9 bases and J gave up 4 bases; unmatched junction bases: 4. Looked up from germline, CDR1 is LNHDA and CDR2 is SQIVND (reference sequence). The CDR3 bases are TGTGCCAGCCGGGACAGGGGATCAGATACGCAGTATTTT. It encodes CASRDRGSDTQYF.